Here is one T cell receptor beta chain with its context. Its target is not known. The CDR3 runs 16 residues. Between the trimmed V and J ends, which lost 0 bases and 5 bases, there was a span of 17 bases. The germline CDR1 and CDR2 sequences are KGHSH and LQKENI. These data belong to a study of T cell responses to AZD1222 COVID-19 vaccine. Study-wide points: Increases in Spike-specific TCR breadth and depth were seen after two AZD1222 doses.

TCRdb's copy holds only in-frame clones and misses some; the assay was immunoSEQ multiplex PCR. The sample includes approximately 160,000 clones, about nine tenths seen only once; the top ten take less than 3%. This specimen consisted of peripheral blood, obtained on day 0 of AZD1222 vaccination. The chain is built from TRBV18 and TRBJ2-7, with D possibly called TRBD1 or TRBD2 (5 bases each). The receptor was isolated from an adult in good health. CDR3 residues: CASSPPWIGAGNEQYF. The CDR3 DNA follows: TGTGCCAGCTCACCACCCTGGATTGGGGCGGGCAACGAGCAGTACTTC.